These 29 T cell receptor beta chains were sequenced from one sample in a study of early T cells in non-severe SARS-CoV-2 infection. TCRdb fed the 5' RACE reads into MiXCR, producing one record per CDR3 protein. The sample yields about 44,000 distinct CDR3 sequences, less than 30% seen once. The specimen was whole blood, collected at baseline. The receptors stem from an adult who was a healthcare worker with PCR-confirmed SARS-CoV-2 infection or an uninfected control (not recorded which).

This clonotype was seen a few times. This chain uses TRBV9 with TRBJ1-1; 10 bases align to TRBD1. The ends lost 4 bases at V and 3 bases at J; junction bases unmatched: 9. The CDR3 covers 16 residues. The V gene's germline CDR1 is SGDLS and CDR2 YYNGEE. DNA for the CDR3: TGTGCCAGCAGCCCCCCTCCGGGACAGGGGCACACTGAAGCTTTCTTT. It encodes CASSPPPGQGHTEAFF. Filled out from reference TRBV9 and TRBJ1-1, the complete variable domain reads DSGVTQTPKHLITATGQRVTLRCSPRSGDLSVYWYQQSLDQGLQFLIQYYNGEERAKGNILERFSAQQFPDLHSELNLSSLELGDSALYFCASSPPPGQGHTEAFFGQGTRLTVV.

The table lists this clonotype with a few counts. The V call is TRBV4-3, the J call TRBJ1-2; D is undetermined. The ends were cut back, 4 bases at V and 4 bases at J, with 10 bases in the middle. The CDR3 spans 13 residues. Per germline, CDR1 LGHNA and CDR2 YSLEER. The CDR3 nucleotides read TGCGCCAGCAGCCGCTCAGGACCCTATGGCTACACCTTC. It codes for CASSRSGPYGYTF.

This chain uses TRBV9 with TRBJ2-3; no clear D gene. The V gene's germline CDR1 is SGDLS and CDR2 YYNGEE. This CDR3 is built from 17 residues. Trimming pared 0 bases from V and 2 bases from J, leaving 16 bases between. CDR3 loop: CASSVEGGGPHTDTQYF. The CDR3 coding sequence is TGTGCCAGCAGCGTAGAGGGCGGTGGGCCCCACACAGATACGCAGTATTTT.

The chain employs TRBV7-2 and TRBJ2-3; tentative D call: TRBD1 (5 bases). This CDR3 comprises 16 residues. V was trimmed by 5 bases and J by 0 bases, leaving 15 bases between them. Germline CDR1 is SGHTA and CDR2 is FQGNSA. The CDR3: CASSLEVGLSTDTQYF. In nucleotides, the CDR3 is TGTGCCAGCAGCCTAGAGGTGGGGCTGAGCACAGATACGCAGTATTTT.

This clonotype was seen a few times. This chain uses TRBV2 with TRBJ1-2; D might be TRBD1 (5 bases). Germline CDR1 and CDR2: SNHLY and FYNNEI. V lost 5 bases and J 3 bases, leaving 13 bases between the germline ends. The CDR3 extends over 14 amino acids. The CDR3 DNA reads TGTGCCAGCAGTCGTTCCAGGGAGGACTATGGCTACACCTTC. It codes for CASSRSREDYGYTF. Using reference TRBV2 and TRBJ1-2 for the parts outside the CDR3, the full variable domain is EPEVTQTPSHQVTQMGQEVILRCVPISNHLYFYWYRQILGQKVEFLVSFYNNEISEKSEIFDDQFSVERPDGSNFTLKIRSTKLEDSAMYFCASSRSREDYGYTFGSGTRLTVV.

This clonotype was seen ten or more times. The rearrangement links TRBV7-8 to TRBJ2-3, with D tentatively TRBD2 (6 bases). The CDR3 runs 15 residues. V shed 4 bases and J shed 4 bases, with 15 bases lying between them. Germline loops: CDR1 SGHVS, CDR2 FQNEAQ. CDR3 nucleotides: TGTGCCAGCAGCTCGATGGCGGGGAAGCCAGATACGCAGTATTTT. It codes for CASSSMAGKPDTQYF.

Written as DNA, the CDR3 is TGTGCCAGCAGTGGTACGGGACTAGGGGGGCGGGAGCAGTTCTTC. Its translation: CASSGTGLGGREQFF. The chain couples TRBV2 to TRBJ2-1, with 8 bases lining up with TRBD2. Per germline, CDR1 SNHLY and CDR2 FYNNEI. Losses at the gene ends were 4 bases for V and 10 bases for J; bases not matched to a gene: 12. The CDR3 is 15 residues long.

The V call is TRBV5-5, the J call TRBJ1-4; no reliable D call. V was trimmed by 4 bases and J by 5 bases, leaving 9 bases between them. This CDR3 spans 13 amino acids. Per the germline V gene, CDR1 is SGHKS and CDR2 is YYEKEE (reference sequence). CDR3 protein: CASSTAGNEKLFF. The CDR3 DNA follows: TGTGCCAGCAGCACGGCGGGGAATGAAAAACTGTTTTTT.

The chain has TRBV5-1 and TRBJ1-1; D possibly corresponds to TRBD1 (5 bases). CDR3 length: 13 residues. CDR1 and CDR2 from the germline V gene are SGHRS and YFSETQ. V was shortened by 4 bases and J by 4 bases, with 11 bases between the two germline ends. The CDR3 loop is CASSQDMGTEAFF. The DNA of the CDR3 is TGCGCCAGCAGCCAGGACATGGGCACTGAAGCTTTCTTT. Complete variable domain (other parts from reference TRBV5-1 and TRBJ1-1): KAGVTQTPRYLIKTRGQQVTLSCSPISGHRSVSWYQQTPGQGLQFLFEYFSETQRNKGNFPGRFSGRQFSNSRSEMNVSTLELGDSALYLCASSQDMGTEAFFGQGTRLTVV.

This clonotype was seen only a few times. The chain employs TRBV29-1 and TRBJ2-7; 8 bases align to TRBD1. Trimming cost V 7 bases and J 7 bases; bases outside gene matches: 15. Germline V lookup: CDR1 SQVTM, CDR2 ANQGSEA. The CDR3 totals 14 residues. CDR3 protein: CSADGTGPTREQYF. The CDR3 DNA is TGCAGCGCTGATGGGACAGGTCCCACGAGGGAGCAGTACTTC.

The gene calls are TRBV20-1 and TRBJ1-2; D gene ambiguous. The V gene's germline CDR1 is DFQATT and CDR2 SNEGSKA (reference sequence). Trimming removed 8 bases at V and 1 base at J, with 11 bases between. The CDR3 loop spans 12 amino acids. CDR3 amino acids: CSYTVGNYGYTF. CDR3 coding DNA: TGCAGTTACACTGTTGGTAACTATGGCTACACCTTC.

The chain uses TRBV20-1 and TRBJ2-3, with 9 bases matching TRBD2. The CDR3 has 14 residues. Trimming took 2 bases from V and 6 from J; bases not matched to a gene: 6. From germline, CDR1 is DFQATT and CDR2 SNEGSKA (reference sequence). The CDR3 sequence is CSARYSGGGDTQYF. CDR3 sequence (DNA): TGCAGTGCTAGATATAGCGGGGGAGGGGATACGCAGTATTTT.

The DNA of the CDR3 is TGCGCCAGCAGTGAAGGCGGCACAGGCAAGACTGAAGCTTTCTTT. Encoded protein: CASSEGGTGKTEAFF. V usage is TRBV10-1 and J usage is TRBJ1-1, with D possibly being TRBD1 (5 bases). V was cut by 3 bases and J by 5 bases, with 16 bases left in between. The CDR3 is 15 residues long. Germline-derived CDR1 and CDR2 are WNHNN and SYGVQD (reference sequence).

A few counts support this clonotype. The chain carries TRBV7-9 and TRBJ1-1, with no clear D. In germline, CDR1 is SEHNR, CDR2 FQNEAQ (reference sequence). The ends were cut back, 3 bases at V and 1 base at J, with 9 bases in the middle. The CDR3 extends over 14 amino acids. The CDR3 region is CASSLGRQNTEAFF. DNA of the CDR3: TGTGCCAGCAGCTTGGGCAGGCAGAACACTGAAGCTTTCTTT.

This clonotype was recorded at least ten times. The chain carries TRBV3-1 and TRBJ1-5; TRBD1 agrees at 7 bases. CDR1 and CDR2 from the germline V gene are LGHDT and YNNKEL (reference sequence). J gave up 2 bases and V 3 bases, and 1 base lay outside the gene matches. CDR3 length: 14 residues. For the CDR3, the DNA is TGTGCCAGCAGCCATACAGGGGGCAATCAGCCCCAGCATTTT. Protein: CASSHTGGNQPQHF.

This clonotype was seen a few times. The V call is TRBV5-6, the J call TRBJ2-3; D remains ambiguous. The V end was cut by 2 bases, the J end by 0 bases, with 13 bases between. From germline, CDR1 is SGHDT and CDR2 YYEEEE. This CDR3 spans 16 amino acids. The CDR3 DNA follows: TGTGCCAGCAGCTTAGTCATAGACTCTAGCACAGATACGCAGTATTTT. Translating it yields CASSLVIDSSTDTQYF.

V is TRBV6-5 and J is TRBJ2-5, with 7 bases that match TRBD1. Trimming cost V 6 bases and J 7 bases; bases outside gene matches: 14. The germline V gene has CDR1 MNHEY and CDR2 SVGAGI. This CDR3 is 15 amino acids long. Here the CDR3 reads CASRSTGNAGGTQYF. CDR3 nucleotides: TGTGCCAGCAGATCGACAGGGAACGCTGGGGGGACCCAGTACTTC.

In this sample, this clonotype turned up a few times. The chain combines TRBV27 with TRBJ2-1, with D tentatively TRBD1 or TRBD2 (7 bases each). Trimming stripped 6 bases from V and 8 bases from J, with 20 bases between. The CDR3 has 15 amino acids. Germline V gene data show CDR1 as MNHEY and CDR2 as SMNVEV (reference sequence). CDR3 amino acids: CASSPQGGAYYEQFF. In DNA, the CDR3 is TGTGCCAGCAGCCCCCAGGGGGGGGCGTACTATGAGCAGTTCTTC.

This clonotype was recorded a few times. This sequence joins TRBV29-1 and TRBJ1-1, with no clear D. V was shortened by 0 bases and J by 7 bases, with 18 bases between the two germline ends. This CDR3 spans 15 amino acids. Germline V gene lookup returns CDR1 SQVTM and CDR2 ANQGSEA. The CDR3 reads CSVEDGWGMEGEAFF. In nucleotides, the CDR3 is TGCAGCGTTGAAGACGGATGGGGTATGGAGGGTGAAGCTTTCTTT.

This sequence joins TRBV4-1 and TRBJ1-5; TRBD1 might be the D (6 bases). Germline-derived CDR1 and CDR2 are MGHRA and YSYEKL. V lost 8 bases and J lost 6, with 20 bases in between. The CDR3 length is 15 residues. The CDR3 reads CASVPLLGAGQPQHF. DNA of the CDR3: TGCGCCAGCGTCCCTCTCCTGGGGGCCGGTCAGCCCCAGCATTTT.

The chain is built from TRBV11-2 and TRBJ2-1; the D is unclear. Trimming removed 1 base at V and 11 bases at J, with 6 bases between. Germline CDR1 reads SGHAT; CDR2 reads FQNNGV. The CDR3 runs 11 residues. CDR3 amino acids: CASSLARQQFF. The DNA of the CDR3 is TGTGCCAGCAGCTTAGCAAGGCAGCAGTTCTTC.

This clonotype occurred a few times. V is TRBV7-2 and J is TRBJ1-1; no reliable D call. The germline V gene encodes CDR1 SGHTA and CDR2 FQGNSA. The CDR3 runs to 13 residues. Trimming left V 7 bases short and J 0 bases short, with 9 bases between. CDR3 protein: CASKNELNTEAFF. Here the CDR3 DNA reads TGTGCCAGCAAGAATGAGTTGAACACTGAAGCTTTCTTT. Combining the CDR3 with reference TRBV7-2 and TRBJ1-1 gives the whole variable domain GAGVSQSPSNKVTEKGKDVELRCDPISGHTALYWYRQSLGQGLEFLIYFQGNSAPDKSGLPSDRFSAERTGGSVSTLTIQRTQQEDSAVYLCASKNELNTEAFFGQGTRLTVV.

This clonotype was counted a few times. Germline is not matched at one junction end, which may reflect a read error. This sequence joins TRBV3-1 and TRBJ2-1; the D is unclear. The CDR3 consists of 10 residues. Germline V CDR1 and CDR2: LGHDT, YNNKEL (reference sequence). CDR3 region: CASSQDRVYF. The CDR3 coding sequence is TGTGCCAGCAGCCAAGATAGGGTGTATTTC.

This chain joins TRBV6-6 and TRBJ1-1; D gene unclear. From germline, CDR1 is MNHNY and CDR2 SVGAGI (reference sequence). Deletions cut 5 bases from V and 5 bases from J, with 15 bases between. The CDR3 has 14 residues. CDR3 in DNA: TGTGCCAGCAGTCGTGATTTTGTCGGGACTGAAGCTTTCTTT. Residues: CASSRDFVGTEAFF.

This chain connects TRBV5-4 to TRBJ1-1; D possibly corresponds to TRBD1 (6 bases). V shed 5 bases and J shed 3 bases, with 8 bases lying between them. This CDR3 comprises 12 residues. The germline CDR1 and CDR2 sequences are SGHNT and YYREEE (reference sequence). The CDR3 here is CASRKGDTEAFF. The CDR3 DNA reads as TGTGCCAGCAGAAAGGGGGACACTGAAGCTTTCTTT.

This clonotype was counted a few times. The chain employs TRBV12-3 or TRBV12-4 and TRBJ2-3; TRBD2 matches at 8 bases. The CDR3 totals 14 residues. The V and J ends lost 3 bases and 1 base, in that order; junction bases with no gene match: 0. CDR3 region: CASSFSGGTDTQYF. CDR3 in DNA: TGTGCCAGCAGTTTTAGCGGGGGCACAGATACGCAGTATTTT.

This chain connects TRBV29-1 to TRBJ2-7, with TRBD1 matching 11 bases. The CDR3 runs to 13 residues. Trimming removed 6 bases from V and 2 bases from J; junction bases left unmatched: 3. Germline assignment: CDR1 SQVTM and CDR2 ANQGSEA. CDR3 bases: TGCAGCGTCCCGGGACAGGGGGCCTACGAGCAGTACTTC. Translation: CSVPGQGAYEQYF.

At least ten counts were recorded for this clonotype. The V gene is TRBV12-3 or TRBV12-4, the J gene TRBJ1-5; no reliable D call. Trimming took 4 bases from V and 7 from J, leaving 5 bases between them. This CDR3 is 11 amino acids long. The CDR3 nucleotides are TGTGCCAGCAGTTCCGCACAGCCCCAGCATTTT. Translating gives CASSSAQPQHF.

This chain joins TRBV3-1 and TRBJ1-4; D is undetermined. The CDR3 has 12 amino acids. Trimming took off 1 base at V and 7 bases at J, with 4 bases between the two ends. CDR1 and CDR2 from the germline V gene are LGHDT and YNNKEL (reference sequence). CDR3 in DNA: TGTGCCAGCAGCCAAGCATCTGAAAAACTGTTTTTT. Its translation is CASSQASEKLFF.